This T cell receptor beta chain was identified in a study of T-cell memory formation after mild COVID-19. TCRalpha and TCRbeta libraries used 5'RACE with constant-segment primers and UMIs. TCRdb independently ran MiXCR on the 5' RACE reads; one entry per CDR3 protein. The sample holds roughly 250,000 distinct CDR3 sequences, about 16% seen once. Study results and caveats: The study found balanced CD4/CD8 in clones contracting day 15 to 85 and a CD4+ lean in later expanders. Cross-reactive memory seemingly joined, as some responding clones were found in pre-infection memory.

The CDR3 loop spans 18 amino acids. Trimming pared 3 bases from V and 3 bases from J, leaving 24 bases between. Note on this clonotype: As yet, its antigen is unknown.

The clonotype originates from a man aged 18 to 30 who had mild COVID-19 (a few samples of this study predate the infection). Cell type and time point are not known. This chain links TRBV12-3 or TRBV12-4 with TRBJ2-7; tentatively, D is TRBD1 or TRBD2 (6 bases each). The source material was PBMCs or a T cell subset sorted from them (not recorded which). The CDR3 DNA reads TGTGCCAGCAGTTTGGTTCCGTTAGGGGGGCGTCTTGTCTACGAGCAGTACTTC. Encoded protein: CASSLVPLGGRLVYEQYF.